This passage covers 12 T cell receptor beta chains from one sample sequenced in a study of CD8+ T cells in alopecia areata. Extracted RNA was reverse transcribed into cDNA, the sequencing template. The table came from immunoSEQ multiplex PCR; TCRdb's copy has only in-frame clones and leaves some out. The repertoire includes about 150,000 clones, around half of them detected once, and approximately 19% sits in the top ten. The sequencing used CD8+ T cells sorted from blood, collected at week 0. The source of these receptors is a human donor with alopecia areata.

This clone was picked up one time. J is TRBJ2-2 and V is TRBV7-9; D is unclear. The V gene's germline CDR1 is SEHNR and CDR2 FQNEAQ (reference sequence). The V end was cut by 1 base, the J end by 6 bases, with 12 bases between. CDR3 length equals 15 residues. CDR3 sequence reads: CASSLVSPGAGELFF. In nucleotides, the CDR3 is TGTGCCAGCAGCTTAGTTAGCCCTGGGGCCGGGGAGCTGTTTTTT.

This clone was seen more than once but under ten times. V is TRBV30 and J is TRBJ1-1; perhaps TRBD1 as D (6 bases). CDR3 length: 15 amino acids. V lost 1 base and J lost 3, with 15 bases in between. Germline CDR1 and CDR2: GTSNPN and SVGIG (reference sequence). CDR3 amino acids: CAWSDPYRVDTEAFF. The DNA for the CDR3 is TGTGCCTGGAGTGATCCTTACAGGGTAGACACTGAAGCTTTCTTT.

The chain joins TRBV5-1 to TRBJ2-7; D uncertain. CDR1 is SGHRS, CDR2 YFSETQ, per germline. The CDR3 sequence is 12 residues long. Trimming cost V 0 bases and J 4 bases, with 5 bases left between them. The CDR3, as DNA: TGCGCCAGCAGCTTGGAAGGGTACGAGCAGTACTTC. Amino acid sequence: CASSLEGYEQYF.

The gene calls are TRBV19 and TRBJ1-5; D remains ambiguous. The CDR3 consists of 16 residues. Germline V gene data show CDR1 as LNHDA and CDR2 as SQIVND (reference sequence). The germline V and J ends were trimmed by 7 bases and 0 bases, with 16 bases remaining between them. CDR3 sequence (DNA): TGTGCCAGTATTCTCTCTGAGACGTATAGCAATCAGCCCCAGCATTTT. It specifies CASILSETYSNQPQHF. Full variable domain (outside the CDR3, taken from reference TRBV19 and TRBJ1-5): DGGITQSPKYLFRKEGQNVTLSCEQNLNHDAMYWYRQDPGQGLRLIYYSQIVNDFQKGDIAEGYSVSREKKESFPLTVTSAQKNPTAFYLCASILSETYSNQPQHFGDGTRLSIL.

This clone appeared a single time. The chain carries TRBV11-2 and TRBJ2-2; D gene uncertain. This CDR3 is 13 amino acids long. V lost 1 base to trimming and J lost 4 bases, with 4 bases between them. CDR1 SGHAT and CDR2 FQNNGV come from the germline V gene. CDR3 amino acids: CASSLGGTGELFF. The CDR3 bases are TGTGCCAGCAGCTTAGGGGGCACCGGGGAGCTGTTTTTT.

The V call is TRBV29-1, the J call TRBJ2-3, with D uncertain. The CDR3 consists of 15 residues. V lost 1 base, J lost 7 bases, and 18 bases lay in between. The germline gives CDR1 SQVTM, CDR2 ANQGSEA. The CDR3 is CSVEGRVLYFNTQYF. The CDR3 bases are TGCAGCGTTGAAGGCCGGGTCCTATATTTTAATACGCAGTATTTT.

The rearrangement links TRBV7-9 to TRBJ1-1; the D gene is possibly TRBD1 (5 bases). Germline V gene data show CDR1 as SEHNR and CDR2 as FQNEAQ (reference sequence). CDR3 length: 14 residues. The V and J ends lost 2 bases and 4 bases respectively, with 11 bases between them. CDR3: CASSLLLGRTEAFF. The CDR3 DNA follows: TGTGCCAGCAGCTTACTCCTGGGACGCACTGAAGCTTTCTTT.

This clone was detected a few times. V gene TRBV29-1 combines with J gene TRBJ2-1, with 8 bases lining up with TRBD1. The V gene end was trimmed by 3 bases and the J gene end by 7 bases; junction bases not matched to a gene: 5. CDR1 SQVTM and CDR2 ANQGSEA come from the germline V gene. This CDR3 has 13 amino acids. CDR3 bases: TGCAGCGTTGATGCAGGGGGCTGGAATGAGCAGTTCTTC. It specifies CSVDAGGWNEQFF.

This clone was recorded a few times. The V and J genes are TRBV2 and TRBJ2-3; D gene ambiguous. V was pared by 6 bases and J by 0 bases, with 7 bases between. Germline V gives CDR1 SNHLY, CDR2 FYNNEI. CDR3 length equals 13 residues. DNA of the CDR3: TGTGCCAGCAGCTGGACGAGCACAGATACGCAGTATTTT. As protein: CASSWTSTDTQYF. Supplemented by reference TRBV2 and TRBJ2-3, the full variable domain reads EPEVTQTPSHQVTQMGQEVILRCVPISNHLYFYWYRQILGQKVEFLVSFYNNEISEKSEIFDDQFSVERPDGSNFTLKIRSTKLEDSAMYFCASSWTSTDTQYFGPGTRLTVL.

V usage is TRBV29-1 and J usage is TRBJ2-1; the D gene is possibly TRBD1 (6 bases). Germline-derived CDR1 and CDR2 are SQVTM and ANQGSEA. V dropped 6 bases and J dropped 9 bases, with 15 bases sitting between them. This CDR3 spans 12 amino acids. Here the CDR3 DNA reads TGCAGCGTGATAATACAGGGTGGTGAGCAGTTCTTC. Amino acids: CSVIIQGGEQFF.

The chain combines TRBV29-1 with TRBJ1-1; 8 positions agree with TRBD1. V gave up 5 bases and J gave up 4 bases; unmatched junction bases: 9. The CDR3 runs to 14 residues. Germline CDR1 reads SQVTM; CDR2 reads ANQGSEA. The CDR3 nucleotides read TGCAGCGTTCGAAACAGGGGGGCGAGCACTGAAGCTTTCTTT. Its protein product is CSVRNRGASTEAFF.

This clone has more than one count but fewer than ten. V is TRBV27 and J is TRBJ2-7; 7 bases agree with TRBD1. The CDR3 has 15 residues. Germline V gene sequence: CDR1 MNHEY, CDR2 SMNVEV (reference sequence). Trimming at V came to 4 bases and at J to 4 bases, leaving 10 bases not matched to a gene. The CDR3 DNA is TGTGCCAGCAGTTCACCCTGGACAGGACCATACGAGCAGTACTTC. This translates into CASSSPWTGPYEQYF.